These T cell receptor beta chains were read from a single sample in a study of CD8+CD57+ T cells in acquired aplastic anemia. From the reads, TCRdb called clonotypes with MiXCR, one entry per CDR3 protein. Seen here are under 250,000 distinct CDR3 sequences, roughly two thirds observed once, and the top ten hold around three fifths. The sequenced material came from sorted CD4+, CD8+, or CD8+CD57+ T cells (not recorded which) from PBMCs. The receptor set was obtained from a human donor with aplastic anemia. Both conserved end residues are part of each CDR3. D genes are given only for firm matches. The size of a clone is reported for some rows only, either as once, few or many, or as a class for expanded clones.

TRBV10-1	.	few	TRBJ1-1	CASSVMGNTEAFF	TGCGCCAGCAGTGTAATGGGGAACACTGAAGCTTTCTTT
TRBV24-1	.	.	TRBJ1-5	CATSGRADQPQHF	TGTGCCACCAGCGGCAGGGCAGATCAGCCCCAGCATTTT
TRBV2	.	.	TRBJ2-1	CASRPGTELEQFF	TGTGCCAGCAGGCCCGGGACTGAGTTGGAGCAGTTCTTC
TRBV10-3	.	.	TRBJ1-3	CAISYLGGSVSGNTIYF	TGTGCCATCAGTTACCTGGGAGGCAGTGTGAGTGGAAACACCATATATTTT
TRBV7-9	.	.	TRBJ1-4	CASSSPRGSEANEKLFF	TGTGCCAGCAGCTCCCCGCGCGGAAGCGAGGCTAATGAAAAACTGTTTTTT
TRBV5-8	.	.	TRBJ1-4	CASSPGSANEKLFF	TGTGCCAGCAGCCCCGGGTCCGCTAATGAAAAACTGTTTTTT
TRBV9	TRBD2	.	TRBJ2-7	CASSVGASGSYEQYF	TGTGCCAGCAGCGTAGGGGCTAGCGGGAGTTACGAGCAGTACTTC
TRBV10-3	.	.	TRBJ2-1	CAISESLASSSYNEQFF	TGTGCCATCAGTGAGTCACTAGCCTCTAGCTCCTACAATGAGCAGTTCTTC
TRBV7-8	.	.	TRBJ2-3	CASSLGMPGTDTQYF	TGTGCCAGCAGCTTGGGGATGCCCGGCACAGATACGCAGTATTTT
TRBV29-1	.	.	TRBJ1-1	CSVGHGTVNTEAFF	TGCAGCGTTGGTCACGGGACGGTGAACACTGAAGCTTTCTTT
TRBV10-3	.	.	TRBJ2-7	CATSGTGEAYEQYF	TGTGCCACTAGCGGAACAGGGGAGGCCTACGAGCAGTACTTC
TRBV20-1	.	once	TRBJ2-5	CSAIPGQKVETQYF	TGCAGTGCTATCCCGGGCCAAAAGGTAGAGACCCAGTACTTC
TRBV20-1	.	few	TRBJ1-2	CSARGVPGRKGLGYTF	TGCAGTGCTAGAGGGGTTCCGGGACGCAAGGGCCTGGGCTACACCTTC
TRBV9	TRBD2	few	TRBJ2-1	CASSVVSGGNEQFF	TGTGCCAGCAGCGTAGTTAGCGGGGGCAATGAGCAGTTCTTC
TRBV15	.	few	TRBJ1-2	CATSRSRDGNYGYTF	TGTGCCACCAGCAGGTCCCGGGACGGGAACTATGGCTACACCTTC
TRBV25-1	.	.	TRBJ1-2	CASSPATGAGYGYTF	TGTGCCAGCAGTCCAGCGACAGGCGCCGGCTATGGCTACACCTTC
TRBV5-1	.	.	TRBJ1-5	CASSERGGNQPQHF	TGCGCCAGCAGCGAGAGGGGGGGTAATCAGCCCCAGCATTTT
TRBV10-3	TRBD2	many	TRBJ2-2	CAISGLAGETGELFF	TGTGCCATATCTGGACTAGCGGGGGAAACCGGGGAGCTGTTTTTT
TRBV20-1	.	.	TRBJ2-3	CSAAGLGGNTDTQYF	TGCAGTGCTGCCGGGCTCGGAGGGAACACAGATACGCAGTATTTT
TRBV7-2	.	.	TRBJ1-1	CASRLVGAMNTEAFF	TGTGCCAGCAGACTGGTAGGGGCTATGAACACTGAAGCTTTCTTT
TRBV25-1	TRBD1	.	TRBJ2-7	CASSKAGADRVVYEQYF	TGTGCCAGCAGTAAAGCCGGGGCCGACAGGGTCGTCTACGAGCAGTACTTC
TRBV27	.	.	TRBJ2-6	CASRKHDGANVLTF	TGTGCCAGCAGAAAACACGATGGGGCCAACGTCCTGACTTTC
TRBV5-1	TRBD1	many	TRBJ2-7	CASSYGQGADEQYF	TGCGCCAGCAGCTATGGACAGGGGGCCGATGAGCAGTACTTC
TRBV9	.	many	TRBJ2-7	CASSVGFGYEQYF	TGTGCCAGCAGCGTAGGTTTCGGATACGAGCAGTACTTC
TRBV19	TRBD1	.	TRBJ2-7	CASSDRDRGYEQYF	TGTGCCAGTAGTGACCGGGACAGGGGGTACGAGCAGTACTTC
TRBV19	.	.	TRBJ2-6	CASSPDLTGANVLTF	TGTGCCAGTAGTCCCGATTTAACCGGGGCCAACGTCCTGACTTTC
TRBV11-1	.	.	TRBJ1-1	CASSSVAEAFF	TGTGCCAGCAGCTCGGTAGCTGAAGCTTTCTTT
TRBV7-9	.	.	TRBJ2-5	CASSPPFSGGEIETQHF	TGTGCCAGCAGCCCCCCTTTCTCGGGGGGCGAGATAGAGACCCAGCACTTC
TRBV24-1	.	.	TRBJ2-5	CATSDATGAQETQYF	TGTGCCACCAGTGATGCCACGGGGGCCCAAGAGACCCAGTACTTC